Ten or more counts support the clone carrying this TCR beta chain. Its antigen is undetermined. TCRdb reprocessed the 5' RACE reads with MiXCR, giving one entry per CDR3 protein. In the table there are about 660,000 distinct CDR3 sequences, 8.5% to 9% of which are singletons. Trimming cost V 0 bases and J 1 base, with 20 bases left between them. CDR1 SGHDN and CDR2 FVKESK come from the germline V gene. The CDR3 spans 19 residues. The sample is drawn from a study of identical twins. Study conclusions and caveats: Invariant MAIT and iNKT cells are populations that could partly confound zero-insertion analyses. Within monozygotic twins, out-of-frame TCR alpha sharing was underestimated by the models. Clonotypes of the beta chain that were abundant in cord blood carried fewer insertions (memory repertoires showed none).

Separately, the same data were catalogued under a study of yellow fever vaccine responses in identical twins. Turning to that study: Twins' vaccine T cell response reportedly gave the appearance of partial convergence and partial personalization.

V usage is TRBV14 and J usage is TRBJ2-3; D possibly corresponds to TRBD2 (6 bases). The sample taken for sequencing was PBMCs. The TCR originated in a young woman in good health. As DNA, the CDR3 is TGTGCCAGCAGCCAAGACCGCGGGACCACCCGAGGGGGCACAGATACGCAGTATTTT. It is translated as CASSQDRGTTRGGTDTQYF.